A selection of T cell receptor beta chains follows, all from one sample in a study of Ad26.COV2.S vaccination and SARS-CoV-2 variants. Repertoires were generated with immunoSEQ multiplex PCR, while TCRdb's copy carries only in-frame clones and drops some. The data hold 300,000 to 500,000 clones, with about 85% observed a single time. The sample in question was peripheral blood, obtained in a trial of Ad26.COV2.S vaccine versus placebo. These receptors came from a person aged 18 to 65 who received the Ad26.COV2.S COVID-19 vaccine or a placebo. Each CDR3 is given with its conserved first and last residue. Fields, in order: D gene, clone size, J gene, V gene, CDR3 protein, CDR3 DNA. A D gene is named only where the DNA matches it firmly. Size is omitted from some rows. Given values are once, few, many or a class for expanded clones.

d_call: NA
clone_size: NA
j_call: TRBJ1-4
v_call: TRBV4-2
cdr3_aa: CASSQVFRGNLETKKLFF
cdr3_nt: TGTGCCAGCAGCCAAGTCTTCAGGGGAAACCTCGAGACGAAAAAACTGTTTTTT

d_call: TRBD1
clone_size: NA
j_call: TRBJ2-7
v_call: TRBV4-3
cdr3_aa: CASSPGTVSYEQYF
cdr3_nt: TGCGCCAGCAGCCCCGGGACAGTCTCCTACGAGCAGTACTTC

d_call: NA
clone_size: NA
j_call: TRBJ2-7
v_call: TRBV6-5
cdr3_aa: CASSPGGSAVYEQYF
cdr3_nt: TGTGCCAGCAGTCCTGGCGGCTCGGCGGTCTACGAGCAGTACTTC

d_call: NA
clone_size: NA
j_call: TRBJ1-2
v_call: TRBV29-1
cdr3_aa: CSVQPARSEDYGYTF
cdr3_nt: TGCAGCGTACAACCCGCACGATCGGAGGACTATGGCTACACCTTC

d_call: TRBD1
clone_size: NA
j_call: TRBJ2-2
v_call: TRBV6-6
cdr3_aa: CASRGQANTGELFF
cdr3_nt: TGTGCCAGCAGAGGACAGGCGAACACCGGGGAGCTGTTTTTT

d_call: TRBD1
clone_size: few
j_call: TRBJ2-1
v_call: TRBV2
cdr3_aa: CASRAGGYYNEQFF
cdr3_nt: TGTGCCAGCCGGGCAGGGGGCTACTACAATGAGCAGTTCTTC

d_call: TRBD1
clone_size: NA
j_call: TRBJ1-2
v_call: TRBV6-5
cdr3_aa: CASTTLRDRGKEDTF
cdr3_nt: TGTGCCAGCACTACCCTCCGGGACAGGGGGAAGGAGGACACCTTC

d_call: NA
clone_size: NA
j_call: TRBJ2-1
v_call: TRBV5-4
cdr3_aa: CASSPPGGRSTYNEQFF
cdr3_nt: TGTGCCAGCAGCCCACCCGGGGGGCGGTCGACATACAATGAGCAGTTCTTC

d_call: NA
clone_size: NA
j_call: TRBJ1-5
v_call: TRBV6-6
cdr3_aa: CASSVPDSTNQPQHF
cdr3_nt: TGTGCCAGCAGTGTCCCCGACAGCACGAATCAGCCCCAGCATTTT

d_call: TRBD2
clone_size: NA
j_call: TRBJ2-3
v_call: TRBV9
cdr3_aa: CASSVGTSGTDTQYF
cdr3_nt: TGTGCCAGCAGCGTAGGAACTAGCGGCACAGATACGCAGTATTTT

d_call: NA
clone_size: NA
j_call: TRBJ1-2
v_call: TRBV12-3/TRBV12-4
cdr3_aa: CASSLRGNYGYTF
cdr3_nt: TGTGCCAGCAGTTTAAGGGGTAACTATGGCTACACCTTC

d_call: NA
clone_size: NA
j_call: TRBJ1-5
v_call: TRBV6-5
cdr3_aa: CASTSGDNQPQHF
cdr3_nt: TGTGCCAGCACTTCGGGAGATAATCAGCCCCAGCATTTT

d_call: NA
clone_size: once
j_call: TRBJ2-4
v_call: TRBV3-1/TRBV3-2
cdr3_aa: CASSLTPVGIQYF
cdr3_nt: TGTGCCAGCAGCCTAACACCAGTGGGCATTCAGTACTTC

d_call: NA
clone_size: NA
j_call: TRBJ1-5
v_call: TRBV4-2
cdr3_aa: CASSQDPREQVSNQPQHF
cdr3_nt: TGTGCCAGCAGCCAAGATCCTAGGGAACAGGTTAGCAATCAGCCCCAGCATTTT

d_call: NA
clone_size: few
j_call: TRBJ1-5
v_call: TRBV3-1/TRBV3-2
cdr3_aa: CASSQDQGVGQPQHF
cdr3_nt: TGTGCCAGCAGCCAAGATCAGGGAGTGGGTCAGCCCCAGCATTTT

d_call: NA
clone_size: NA
j_call: TRBJ2-1
v_call: TRBV14
cdr3_aa: CASSPSFSPGAVWDYNEQFF
cdr3_nt: TGTGCCAGCAGCCCTTCTTTCTCTCCGGGGGCCGTTTGGGATTACAATGAGCAGTTCTTC

d_call: NA
clone_size: NA
j_call: TRBJ2-1
v_call: TRBV7-8
cdr3_aa: CASSQGGRDRSSYNEQFF
cdr3_nt: TGTGCCAGCAGCCAGGGGGGGAGGGATCGGAGCTCCTACAATGAGCAGTTCTTC

d_call: TRBD2
clone_size: NA
j_call: TRBJ2-2
v_call: TRBV9
cdr3_aa: CASSVVSGGASGELFF
cdr3_nt: TGTGCCAGCAGCGTAGTTAGCGGGGGGGCGTCCGGGGAGCTGTTTTTT

d_call: TRBD1
clone_size: NA
j_call: TRBJ2-3
v_call: TRBV27
cdr3_aa: CASSLGGRGTDTQYF
cdr3_nt: TGTGCCAGCTCCTTAGGGGGCAGAGGCACAGATACGCAGTATTTT

d_call: NA
clone_size: NA
j_call: TRBJ2-2
v_call: TRBV6-5
cdr3_aa: CASSIGGLFGGELFF
cdr3_nt: TGTGCCAGCAGTATCGGGGGCCTCTTTGGCGGGGAGCTGTTTTTT

d_call: NA
clone_size: NA
j_call: TRBJ1-6
v_call: TRBV11-2
cdr3_aa: CASSLAEIEPLHF
cdr3_nt: TGTGCCAGCAGCTTAGCCGAAATTGAACCCCTCCACTTT

d_call: TRBD1
clone_size: once
j_call: TRBJ1-3
v_call: TRBV6-5
cdr3_aa: CASSSDRVSGNTIYF
cdr3_nt: TGTGCCAGCAGTTCCGACAGGGTCTCTGGAAACACCATATATTTT